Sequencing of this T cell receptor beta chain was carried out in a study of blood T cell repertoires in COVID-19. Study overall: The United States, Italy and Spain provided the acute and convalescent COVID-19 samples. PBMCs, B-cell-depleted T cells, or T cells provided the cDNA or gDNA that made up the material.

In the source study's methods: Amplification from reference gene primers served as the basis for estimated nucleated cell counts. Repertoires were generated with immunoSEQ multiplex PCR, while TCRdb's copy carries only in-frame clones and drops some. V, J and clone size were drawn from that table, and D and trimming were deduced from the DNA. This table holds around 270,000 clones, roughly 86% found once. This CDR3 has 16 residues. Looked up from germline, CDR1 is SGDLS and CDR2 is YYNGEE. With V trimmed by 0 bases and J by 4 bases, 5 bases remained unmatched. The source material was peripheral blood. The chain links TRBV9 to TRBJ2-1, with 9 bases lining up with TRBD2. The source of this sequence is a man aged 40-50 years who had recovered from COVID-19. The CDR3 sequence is CASSVEAGGPYNEQFF. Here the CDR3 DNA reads TGTGCCAGCAGCGTAGAGGCGGGAGGGCCTTACAATGAGCAGTTCTTC.